The rows below give T cell receptor beta chains drawn from one sample of a study of shared clonotypes between healthy human individuals. Generated by immunoSEQ multiplex PCR, the TCRdb table keeps only in-frame clones and is missing some. The sample contains about 1.5 million clones, 95% to 97% of which appear only once. Sequencing was performed on naive CD4+ T cells sorted from blood. All receptors come from a man aged 25-40 years in good health. CDR3s include the opening cysteine and the closing phenylalanine or tryptophan. A D gene is named only where the DNA matches it firmly. Clone sizes are given selectively: once, few, many, or a class where the clone is expanded.

TGTGCCAGCAGCCTTCGGGCCCTCTCCTACAATGAGCAGTTCTTC	CASSLRALSYNEQFF	TRBJ2-1	.	few	TRBV14
TGCAGCGTTAGCACCGGGACAGCCACTGAAGCTTTCTTT	CSVSTGTATEAFF	TRBJ1-1	TRBD1	.	TRBV29-1
TGTGCCAGCAGCTTGGCCAGGATTAGCACAGATACGCAGTATTTT	CASSLARISTDTQYF	TRBJ2-3	.	.	TRBV5-4
TGTGCCAGCGGTCGGACTAGCGGGAGTGCAGATACGCAGTATTTT	CASGRTSGSADTQYF	TRBJ2-3	TRBD2	.	TRBV7-9
TGCGCCAGCGCGAATCCTCCGGGACTCGTCACAGATACGCAGTATTTT	CASANPPGLVTDTQYF	TRBJ2-3	.	.	TRBV5-1
TGTGCCACTAGGGGACAGGGGAACACTGAAGCTTTCTTT	CATRGQGNTEAFF	TRBJ1-1	TRBD1	once	TRBV2
TGTGCCAGCTCACTCGGGAATAGAGAGACCCAGTACTTC	CASSLGNRETQYF	TRBJ2-5	.	.	TRBV11-2
TGCAGCGTTGTTGTGCAGGGGCAAGTTGTCGAGCAGTACTTC	CSVVVQGQVVEQYF	TRBJ2-7	.	.	TRBV29-1
TGTGCCAGCAGACAGCCAACCCAGCTGCAGCAGTTCTTC	CASRQPTQLQQFF	TRBJ2-1	.	.	TRBV7-9
TGCGCCAGCAGGTGGGGGGGCCAGGGCACCGGGGAGCTGTTTTTT	CASRWGGQGTGELFF	TRBJ2-2	.	.	TRBV5-1
TGTGCCAGCAGTTTTCCCCCGACAGGGGAGCAGCCCCAGCATTTT	CASSFPPTGEQPQHF	TRBJ1-5	TRBD1	.	TRBV28
TGCGCCAGCAGCTTGGTAGGGACGAACACCGGGGAGCTGTTTTTT	CASSLVGTNTGELFF	TRBJ2-2	.	.	TRBV5-1
TGTGCCAGTGCAACAGGGGTAAACACTGAAGCTTTCTTT	CASATGVNTEAFF	TRBJ1-1	TRBD1	.	TRBV19
TGTGCCAGCAGCTTCCGCAGGGCCTCCTACAATGAGCAGTTCTTC	CASSFRRASYNEQFF	TRBJ2-1	.	.	TRBV5-5
TGTGCCAGCAGCTTAGGAACACCGGGACAACAAGCTTTCTTT	CASSLGTPGQQAFF	TRBJ1-1	.	.	TRBV11-2
TGCGCCAGCAGTGTCACAGACTACGAGCAGTACTTC	CASSVTDYEQYF	TRBJ2-7	.	.	TRBV10-2
TGTGCCAGTAGTGGCGAGGGACAGCGCCTCAATGAGCAGTTCTTC	CASSGEGQRLNEQFF	TRBJ2-1	TRBD1	.	TRBV19
TGTGCCAGCAGCCCCGGGGGACAGCTGCAAGAGACCCAGTACTTC	CASSPGGQLQETQYF	TRBJ2-5	.	.	TRBV28
TGCAGTGCTAGCGGGTATGGCTACACCTTC	CSASGYGYTF	TRBJ1-2	.	.	TRBV20-1
TGTGCCAGCAGTGCTTACAGTGACTACGAGCAGTACTTC	CASSAYSDYEQYF	TRBJ2-7	.	.	TRBV2
TGTGCCAGTAGTATGGGCGGGAACTATGGCTACACCTTC	CASSMGGNYGYTF	TRBJ1-2	.	.	TRBV19
TGTGCCATCAGCGGGTCCGCTAGCGGAGTGAATGAGCAGTTCTTC	CAISGSASGVNEQFF	TRBJ2-1	TRBD2	.	TRBV10-3
TGTGCCAGCAGTGCTGAAGCGGGAGGGTTGTCTAGGGAGCAGTTCTTC	CASSAEAGGLSREQFF	TRBJ2-1	TRBD2	.	TRBV2
TGTGCCGGTAACCGGGACGGTAATCAGCCCCAGCATTTT	CAGNRDGNQPQHF	TRBJ1-5	.	.	TRBV6-1
TGTGCCAGCAGTTCCCCTAGCGGACCCACCGGGGAGCTGTTTTTT	CASSSPSGPTGELFF	TRBJ2-2	TRBD2	.	TRBV27
TGTGCCAGCAGCGTATCTACCTCTGGAAACACCATATATTTT	CASSVSTSGNTIYF	TRBJ1-3	.	.	TRBV9
TGCGCCAGCAATGGGGAACGACAGGGGGCATCTGAGACCCAGTACTTC	CASNGERQGASETQYF	TRBJ2-5	TRBD1	.	TRBV5-1
TGTGCCAGCACCTTCGGACTACACACCGGGGAGCTGTTTTTT	CASTFGLHTGELFF	TRBJ2-2	.	.	TRBV9
TGCAGCGTTAGACGTCCGCTCACAGATACGCAGTATTTT	CSVRRPLTDTQYF	TRBJ2-3	.	.	TRBV29-1
TGTGCCAGCAGCTTAAATGTACAGGGGGCAGGCGAAGCTTTCTTT	CASSLNVQGAGEAFF	TRBJ1-1	TRBD1	once	TRBV7-3
TGTGCCAGCAGCGTAGGTGGCGGGAACTACGAGCAGTACTTC	CASSVGGGNYEQYF	TRBJ2-7	.	.	TRBV9
TGTGCCAGCAGCTCCGGGACACTTCCCGGGGAGCTGTTTTTT	CASSSGTLPGELFF	TRBJ2-2	.	.	TRBV9
TGTGCCAGCTCACCCCGGCCCCACAGGGACAAGGAAGCTTTCTTT	CASSPRPHRDKEAFF	TRBJ1-1	.	.	TRBV18
TGTGCCAGCTCACCGGGACAGGGGAGCTACGAGCAGTACTTC	CASSPGQGSYEQYF	TRBJ2-7	TRBD1	.	TRBV18
TGCGCCAGCAGCCAAGATTCCCAGGTTTATGGCTACACCTTC	CASSQDSQVYGYTF	TRBJ1-2	.	.	TRBV4-1
TGTGCCATCAATAAATCCGGGACAGGCGCCCACGAGCAGTACTTC	CAINKSGTGAHEQYF	TRBJ2-7	TRBD1	once	TRBV10-3
TGTGCCATCAGTGGAACCCTATCTGACCTCACAGATACGCAGTATTTT	CAISGTLSDLTDTQYF	TRBJ2-3	.	.	TRBV10-3
TGTGCCAGCAGTTCCGGGACAGGGTACCACGAGCAGTACTTC	CASSSGTGYHEQYF	TRBJ2-7	TRBD1	once	TRBV5-4
TGTGCCAGCAGCTTAGGGGGAGGCAGGCCGGCATACAATGAGCAGTTCTTC	CASSLGGGRPAYNEQFF	TRBJ2-1	.	.	TRBV7-8
TGTGCCACCAGCAGAGGAGCTAGCCAAAGTTACGAGCAGTACTTC	CATSRGASQSYEQYF	TRBJ2-7	.	.	TRBV15
TGTGCCAGCTCATCCGGGACCGCGTTTAATGAGCAGTTCTTC	CASSSGTAFNEQFF	TRBJ2-1	.	.	TRBV18
TGCGCCAGCAGTGGCGCGGGAGTCTACAATGAGCAGTTCTTC	CASSGAGVYNEQFF	TRBJ2-1	TRBD2	.	TRBV10-1
TGTGCCAGCAGCGTAGTAGAAGGAAGGGCCCCTCGTCAGCCCCAGCATTTT	CASSVVEGRAPRQPQHF	TRBJ1-5	.	.	TRBV9
TGTGCCAATGGAGGGATTTCTAGCACAGATACGCAGTATTTT	CANGGISSTDTQYF	TRBJ2-3	.	.	TRBV5-4
TGCGCCAGCAGCCAAGCGCCTAGCGGGAGGGTCAATGAGCAGTTCTTC	CASSQAPSGRVNEQFF	TRBJ2-1	TRBD2	.	TRBV4-3
TGTGCCAGCAGTGGGCCGGGGCCTAGGGATCAGCCCCAGCATTTT	CASSGPGPRDQPQHF	TRBJ1-5	.	.	TRBV6-1
TGTGCCAGCAGTTCTCCCGACAACTTTGAAAAACTGTTTTTT	CASSSPDNFEKLFF	TRBJ1-4	.	.	TRBV6-5
TGTGCCAGCTCAACCCGGGACAGGGGGCGCGGGACTGAAGCTTTCTTT	CASSTRDRGRGTEAFF	TRBJ1-1	TRBD1	.	TRBV18
TGTGCCAGCAGTGACGGGGGGGAGCTGTTTTTT	CASSDGGELFF	TRBJ2-2	.	.	TRBV6-4
TGTGCCAGCAGTTCGGCGCACGGGCAGTTCTTC	CASSSAHGQFF	TRBJ2-1	.	.	TRBV28
TGTGCCAGCAACAGGGGGAGCAATCAGCCCCAGCATTTT	CASNRGSNQPQHF	TRBJ1-5	TRBD1	.	TRBV6-6
TGTGCCAGCAGTGAATTTGGGCAGAGCTATGGCTACACCTTC	CASSEFGQSYGYTF	TRBJ1-2	.	.	TRBV6-1
TGTGCCAGCTCAGGTTCGGTACCAACTAATGAAAAACTGTTTTTT	CASSGSVPTNEKLFF	TRBJ1-4	.	.	TRBV18
TGTGCCATCAGTGGATCAGGGGCCTCCTACGAGCAGTACTTC	CAISGSGASYEQYF	TRBJ2-7	.	.	TRBV10-3
TGCGCCAGCAGTGAGACGCGAAACTTTAACTATGGCTACACCTTC	CASSETRNFNYGYTF	TRBJ1-2	.	.	TRBV10-1
TGTGCCAGCAGTGTATCGGACGGCCCATATGAGCAGTTCTTC	CASSVSDGPYEQFF	TRBJ2-1	.	.	TRBV25-1